This entry lists 15 T cell receptor beta chains sequenced from one sample in a study of T cell responses to AZD1222 COVID-19 vaccine. Here immunoSEQ multiplex PCR was the method, and the copy in TCRdb shows in-frame clones only, minus some. Among 65,000 to 70,000 clones listed, over 80% were seen once. Here the sequenced sample was peripheral blood, taken 28 days after the second AZD1222 dose. The receptors come from an adult who received the AZD1222 COVID-19 vaccine.

The table lists this clone with many counts. V gene TRBV4-2 combines with J gene TRBJ1-6; unclear D gene. V was shortened by 0 bases and J by 4 bases, with 7 bases between the two germline ends. Germline CDR1 LGHNA, CDR2 YNFKEQ. This CDR3 has 15 amino acids. CDR3 region: CASSQEEGYNSPLHF. CDR3 sequence (DNA): TGTGCCAGCAGCCAAGAGGAAGGGTATAATTCACCCCTCCACTTT.

The chain combines TRBV20-1 with TRBJ1-1; D gene unclear. Trimming left V 3 bases short and J 4 bases short, with 9 bases between. Germline values: CDR1 DFQATT, CDR2 SNEGSKA (reference sequence). The CDR3 runs to 12 residues. The CDR3 bases are TGCAGTGCTAGTGTGGGAAGCACTGAAGCTTTCTTT. It translates to CSASVGSTEAFF.

The rearrangement joins TRBV20-1 to TRBJ1-6; D is uncertain. The CDR3 runs to 11 residues. Germline V gene sequence: CDR1 DFQATT, CDR2 SNEGSKA (reference sequence). V lost 6 bases, J lost 5 bases, and 5 bases lay in between. The CDR3 bases are TGCAGTGCAATAAATAATTCACCCCTCCACTTT. This gives the protein CSAINNSPLHF.

This sequence joins TRBV6-6 and TRBJ2-5; D is possibly TRBD1 (6 bases). This CDR3 has 14 residues. The V end was cut by 2 bases, the J end by 4 bases, with 11 bases between. Germline values: CDR1 MNHNY, CDR2 SVGAGI (reference sequence). The DNA of the CDR3 is TGTGCCAGCAGTTACGGACAGAACTCAGAGACCCAGTACTTC. It yields the protein CASSYGQNSETQYF.

J is TRBJ2-3 and V is TRBV19; D possibly corresponds to TRBD1 (7 bases). The V gene lost 7 bases and the J gene lost 8 bases, with 22 bases spanning the gap. The length of the CDR3 is 15 residues. Germline-derived CDR1 and CDR2 are LNHDA and SQIVND (reference sequence). CDR3 nucleotide sequence: TGTGCCAGTAAGGCCGTTGGAGGGGGCGCGGGTACGCAGTATTTT. Its translation: CASKAVGGGAGTQYF.

The DNA of the CDR3 is TGTGCCACCAGCAGAGGGCCCCCTCGCGGGCAGCCCCAGCATTTT. This gives the protein CATSRGPPRGQPQHF. The V call is TRBV15, the J call TRBJ1-5; D is uncertain. Germline V lookup: CDR1 LNHNV, CDR2 YYDKDF (reference sequence). Trimming left V 1 base short and J 7 bases short, with 14 bases between. The CDR3 is 15 residues long.

CDR3 sequence reads: CASSTTGGTDTQYF. Written as DNA, the CDR3 is TGTGCCAGCTCGACCACAGGGGGAACAGATACGCAGTATTTT. The genes are TRBV18 and TRBJ2-3, with TRBD1 matching over 8 bases. Germline CDR1 and CDR2: KGHSH and LQKENI. J was trimmed by 3 bases and V by 6 bases; bases with no gene match: 5. The CDR3 totals 14 residues. Full variable domain (rest looked up from reference TRBV18 and TRBJ2-3): NAGVMQNPRHLVRRRGQEARLRCSPMKGHSHVYWYRQLPEEGLKFMVYLQKENIIDESGMPKERFSAEFPKEGPSILRIQQVVRGDSAAYFCASSTTGGTDTQYFGPGTRLTVL.

The chain is built from TRBV3-1 (or the pseudogene TRBV3-2) and TRBJ2-2; no firm D call. Germline V gives CDR1 LGHDT, CDR2 YNNKEL (reference sequence). V was shortened by 1 base and J by 3 bases, with 9 bases between the two germline ends. This CDR3 has 15 amino acids. As DNA, the CDR3 is TGTGCCAGCAGCCAAGTCGCCGGGTACACCGGGGAGCTGTTTTTT. Its protein product is CASSQVAGYTGELFF.

The chain joins TRBV19 to TRBJ1-5, with TRBD1 matching over 9 bases. The CDR3 consists of 13 residues. Germline V lookup: CDR1 LNHDA, CDR2 SQIVND (reference sequence). V trimming: 11 bases; J trimming: 4 bases; junction bases outside the gene matches: 6. CDR3 DNA: TGTGCCGGGGGACAGGGTGTAAATCAGCCCCAGCATTTT. This gives the protein CAGGQGVNQPQHF.

CDR3 sequence (DNA): TGTGCCAGCAGCTTAGACACCGGGATCTCTGGAAACACCATATATTTT. Encoded protein: CASSLDTGISGNTIYF. The chain is built from TRBV7-2 and TRBJ1-3; D ambiguous. Germline values: CDR1 SGHTA, CDR2 FQGNSA. The CDR3 contains 16 residues. V lost 1 base, J lost 0 bases, and 10 bases lay in between.

This clone was detected a few times. In DNA, the CDR3 is TGTGCCTGGAGTCGGCGGGAGGGTGAGACCCAGTACTTC. It specifies CAWSRREGETQYF. The rearrangement joins TRBV30 to TRBJ2-5; 9 bases fit TRBD2. Per the germline V gene, CDR1 is GTSNPN and CDR2 is SVGIG (reference sequence). The CDR3 is 13 amino acids. The junction had 3 bases not matched to a gene; V was cut back by 2 bases and J by 5 bases.

The rearrangement links TRBV12-3 or TRBV12-4 to TRBJ1-2; D is undetermined. The CDR3 length is 13 residues. Trimming pared 4 bases from V and 5 bases from J, leaving 11 bases between. CDR3 residues: CASSSSGRYGYTF. CDR3 nucleotides: TGTGCCAGCAGTTCCTCCGGGCGGTATGGCTACACCTTC.

The genes are TRBV4-2 and TRBJ1-3; TRBD1 might be the D (6 bases). Trimming left V 0 bases short and J 1 base short, with 16 bases between. CDR3 length: 18 residues. Germline values: CDR1 LGHNA, CDR2 YNFKEQ. CDR3 DNA: TGTGCCAGCAGCCAAGACCCCTTTCACAGGGTTTCTGGAAACACCATATATTTT. This translates into CASSQDPFHRVSGNTIYF.

The table lists this clone with a few counts. CDR3 coding DNA: TGTGCCAGCAGTACCACTAGCGGGGGGGCTAGAGATACGCAGTATTTT. Translating it yields CASSTTSGGARDTQYF. The rearrangement joins TRBV27 to TRBJ2-3; 13 nucleotides line up with TRBD2. Germline CDR1 MNHEY, CDR2 SMNVEV (reference sequence). The length of the CDR3 is 16 residues. Trimming removed 5 bases from V and 5 bases from J; junction bases left unmatched: 7.

This chain joins TRBV9 and TRBJ2-5; the D gene could be TRBD1 or TRBD2 (6 bases each). Germline lookup yields CDR1 SGDLS and CDR2 YYNGEE. The CDR3 sequence is 14 residues long. V lost 0 bases to trimming and J lost 4 bases, with 10 bases between them. The DNA of the CDR3 is TGTGCCAGCAGCGTAGCGGGGGCCCGAGAGACCCAGTACTTC. It is translated as CASSVAGARETQYF.